This T cell receptor (beta chain) was sequenced for a study of T cells in Graves' hyperthyroidism and ophthalmopathy. About the study: Peripheral blood was acquired at first diagnosis, ahead of any therapy whatsoever. Whole-study findings and limits: The model identified upcoming ophthalmopathy a median approximately seven months ahead of onset. Most thyroid-expanded clonotypes above 0.001 were also found in blood. Ophthalmopathy was told apart from stable hyperthyroidism by a 13 V-J model.

Germline values: CDR1 SGHNT, CDR2 YENEEA. Trimming stripped 4 bases from V and 2 bases from J, with 16 bases between. The CDR3 extends over 16 amino acids. This clonotype was seen repeatedly, ten times or more. As yet, its antigen is unknown. TCR beta CDR3 sequences were amplified from RNA transcripts. The HTBI primer set drove a first-round RT-PCR of the TCR CDR3. TCRdb analysed the multiplex PCR reads with MiXCR anew, one entry per CDR3 protein. Among a few hundred thousand distinct CDR3 sequences listed, roughly 15% were seen once. Sequenced sample: blood. The clonotype was recovered from a woman in her twenties or thirties with Graves' ophthalmopathy. The chain carries TRBV11-3 and TRBJ2-3; maybe TRBD1 (5 bases). The CDR3 region has the DNA TGTGCCAGCAGCTCCAGGACACCCTCGTTCACAGATACGCAGTATTTT. The encoded protein is CASSSRTPSFTDTQYF. Full variable domain (rest looked up from reference TRBV11-3 and TRBJ2-3): EAGVVQSPRYKIIEKKQPVAFWCNPISGHNTLYWYLQNLGQGPELLIRYENEEAVDDSQLPKDRFSAERLKGVDSTLKIQPAELGDSAVYLCASSSRTPSFTDTQYFGPGTRLTVL.